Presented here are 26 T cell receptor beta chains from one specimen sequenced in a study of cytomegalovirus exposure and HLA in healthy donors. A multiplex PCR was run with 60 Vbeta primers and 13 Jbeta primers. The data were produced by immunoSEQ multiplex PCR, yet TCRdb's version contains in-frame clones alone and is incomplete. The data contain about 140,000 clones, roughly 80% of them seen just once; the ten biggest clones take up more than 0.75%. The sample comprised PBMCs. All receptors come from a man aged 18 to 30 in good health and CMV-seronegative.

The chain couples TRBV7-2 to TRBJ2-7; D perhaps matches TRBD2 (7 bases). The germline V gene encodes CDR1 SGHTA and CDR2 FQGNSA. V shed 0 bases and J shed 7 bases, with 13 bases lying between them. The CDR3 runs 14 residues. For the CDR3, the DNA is TGTGCCAGCAGCTTAGCTTGGGGGGGGCGGGAGCAGTACTTC. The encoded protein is CASSLAWGGREQYF.

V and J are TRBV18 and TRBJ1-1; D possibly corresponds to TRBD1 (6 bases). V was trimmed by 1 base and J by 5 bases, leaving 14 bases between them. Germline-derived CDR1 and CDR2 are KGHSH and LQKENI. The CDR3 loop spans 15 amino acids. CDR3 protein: CASSPLSGVGTEAFF. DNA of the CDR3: TGTGCCAGCTCACCACTTTCAGGGGTGGGTACTGAAGCTTTCTTT.

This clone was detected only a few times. As DNA, the CDR3 is TGTGCCAGCAGCCTGACAGGGACCTATAATTCACCCCTCCACTTT. Translated: CASSLTGTYNSPLHF. This chain connects TRBV7-9 to TRBJ1-6; 7 bases map to TRBD1. The V segment lost 5 bases and the J segment 2 bases; nucleotides outside the gene matches: 3. CDR1 is SEHNR, CDR2 FQNEAQ, per germline (reference sequence). The CDR3 loop spans 15 amino acids.

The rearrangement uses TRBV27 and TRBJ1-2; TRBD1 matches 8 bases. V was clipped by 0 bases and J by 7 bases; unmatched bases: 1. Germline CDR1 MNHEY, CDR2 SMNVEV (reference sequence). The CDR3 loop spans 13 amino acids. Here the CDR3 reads CASSLSTGAGYTF. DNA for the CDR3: TGTGCCAGCAGTTTATCGACAGGGGCTGGCTACACCTTC.

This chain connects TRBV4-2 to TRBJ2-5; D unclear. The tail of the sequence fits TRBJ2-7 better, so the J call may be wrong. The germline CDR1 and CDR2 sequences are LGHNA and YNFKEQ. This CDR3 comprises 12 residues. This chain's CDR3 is CASSRPSYEQYF. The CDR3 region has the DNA TGTGCCAGCAGTCGTCCCTCCTACGAGCAGTACTTC.

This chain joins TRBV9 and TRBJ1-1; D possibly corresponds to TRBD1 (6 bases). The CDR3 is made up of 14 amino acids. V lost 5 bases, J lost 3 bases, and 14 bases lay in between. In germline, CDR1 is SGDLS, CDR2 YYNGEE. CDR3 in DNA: TGTGCCAGCAGTACCGGGGGGGGCCACACTGAAGCTTTCTTT. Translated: CASSTGGGHTEAFF.

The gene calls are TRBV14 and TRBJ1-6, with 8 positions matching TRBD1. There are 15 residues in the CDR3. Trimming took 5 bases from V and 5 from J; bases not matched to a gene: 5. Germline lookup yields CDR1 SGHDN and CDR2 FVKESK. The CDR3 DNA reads TGTGCCAGCAGCGCCTCAGGGGGCAATAATTCACCCCTCCACTTT. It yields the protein CASSASGGNNSPLHF.

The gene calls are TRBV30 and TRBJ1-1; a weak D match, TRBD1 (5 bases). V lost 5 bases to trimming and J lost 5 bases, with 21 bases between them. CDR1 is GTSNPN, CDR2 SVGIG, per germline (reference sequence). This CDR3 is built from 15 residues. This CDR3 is CAWHPPRAGGTEAFF. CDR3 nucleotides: TGTGCCTGGCATCCTCCGAGGGCCGGGGGAACTGAAGCTTTCTTT.

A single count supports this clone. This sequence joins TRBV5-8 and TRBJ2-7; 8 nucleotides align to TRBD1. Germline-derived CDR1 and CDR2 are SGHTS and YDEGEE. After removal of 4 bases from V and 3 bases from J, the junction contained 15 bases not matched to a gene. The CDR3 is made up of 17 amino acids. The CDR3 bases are TGTGCCAGCAGCCGGGGACAGGCCCGTAGAGGGAACTACGAGCAGTACTTC. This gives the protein CASSRGQARRGNYEQYF.

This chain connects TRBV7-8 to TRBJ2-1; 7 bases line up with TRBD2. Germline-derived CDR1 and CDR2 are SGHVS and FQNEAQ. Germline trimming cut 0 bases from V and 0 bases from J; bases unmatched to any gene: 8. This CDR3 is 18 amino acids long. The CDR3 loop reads CASSLAKGGALSYNEQFF. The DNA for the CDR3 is TGTGCCAGCAGCTTAGCAAAGGGAGGGGCCCTCTCCTACAATGAGCAGTTCTTC.

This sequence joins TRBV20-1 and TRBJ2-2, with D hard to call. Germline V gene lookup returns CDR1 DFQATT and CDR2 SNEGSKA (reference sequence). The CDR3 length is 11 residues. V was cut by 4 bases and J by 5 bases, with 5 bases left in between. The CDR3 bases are TGCAGTGCTACCAGAACCGGGGAGCTGTTTTTT. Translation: CSATRTGELFF.

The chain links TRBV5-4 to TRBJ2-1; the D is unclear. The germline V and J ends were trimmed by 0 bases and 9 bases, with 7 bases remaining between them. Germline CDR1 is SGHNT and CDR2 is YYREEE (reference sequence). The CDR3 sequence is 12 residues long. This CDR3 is CASSLGGGEQFF. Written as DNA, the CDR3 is TGTGCCAGCAGCTTGGGAGGCGGTGAGCAGTTCTTC.

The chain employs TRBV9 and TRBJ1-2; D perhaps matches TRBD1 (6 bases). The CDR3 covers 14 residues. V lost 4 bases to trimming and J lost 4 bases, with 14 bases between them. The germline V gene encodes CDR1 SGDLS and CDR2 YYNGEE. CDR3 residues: CASSRTTQGYGYTF. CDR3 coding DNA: TGTGCCAGCAGCCGCACGACACAGGGCTATGGCTACACCTTC.

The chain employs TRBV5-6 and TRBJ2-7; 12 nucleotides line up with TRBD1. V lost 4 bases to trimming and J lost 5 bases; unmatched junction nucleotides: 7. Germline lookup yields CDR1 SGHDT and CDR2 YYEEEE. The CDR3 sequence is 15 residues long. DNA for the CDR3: TGTGCCAGCAGCCTGTTCGGGACAGGGGGCGACGAGCAGTACTTC. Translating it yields CASSLFGTGGDEQYF. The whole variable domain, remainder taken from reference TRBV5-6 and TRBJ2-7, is DAGVTQSPTHLIKTRGQQVTLRCSPKSGHDTVSWYQQALGQGPQFIFQYYEEEERQRGNFPDRFSGHQFPNYSSELNVNALLLGDSALYLCASSLFGTGGDEQYFGPGTRLTVT.

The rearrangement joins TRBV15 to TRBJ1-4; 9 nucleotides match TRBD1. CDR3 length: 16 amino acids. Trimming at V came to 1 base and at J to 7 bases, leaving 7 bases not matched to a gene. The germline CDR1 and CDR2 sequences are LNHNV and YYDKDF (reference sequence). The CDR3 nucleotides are TGTGCCACCAGCAGAGTAAGGGGACAGGGTACTGAAAAACTGTTTTTT. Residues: CATSRVRGQGTEKLFF.

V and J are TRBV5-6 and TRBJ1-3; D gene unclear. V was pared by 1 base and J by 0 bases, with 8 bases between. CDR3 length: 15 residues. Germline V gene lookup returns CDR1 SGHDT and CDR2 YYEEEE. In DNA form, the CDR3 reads TGTGCCAGCAGCTTGTGGCCAAACTCTGGAAACACCATATATTTT. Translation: CASSLWPNSGNTIYF.

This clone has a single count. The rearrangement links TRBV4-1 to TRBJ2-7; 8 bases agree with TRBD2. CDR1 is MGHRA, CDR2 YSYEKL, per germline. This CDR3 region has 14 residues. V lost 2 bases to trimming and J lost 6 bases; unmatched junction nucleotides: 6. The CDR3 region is CASSQNTGGGEQYF. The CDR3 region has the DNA TGCGCCAGCAGCCAAAATACCGGGGGGGGCGAGCAGTACTTC.

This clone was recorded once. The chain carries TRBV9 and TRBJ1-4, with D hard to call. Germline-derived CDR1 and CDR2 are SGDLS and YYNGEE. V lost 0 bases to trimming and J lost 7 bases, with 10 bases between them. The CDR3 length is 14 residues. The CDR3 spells CASSVGAEGEKLFF. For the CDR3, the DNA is TGTGCCAGCAGCGTAGGGGCGGAGGGTGAAAAACTGTTTTTT.

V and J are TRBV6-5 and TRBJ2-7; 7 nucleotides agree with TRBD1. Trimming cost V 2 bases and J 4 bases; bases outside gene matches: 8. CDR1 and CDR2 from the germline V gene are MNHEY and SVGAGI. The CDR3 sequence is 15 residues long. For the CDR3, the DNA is TGTGCCAGCAGTTACCGTCCCGGGACAGAATACGAGCAGTACTTC. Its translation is CASSYRPGTEYEQYF.

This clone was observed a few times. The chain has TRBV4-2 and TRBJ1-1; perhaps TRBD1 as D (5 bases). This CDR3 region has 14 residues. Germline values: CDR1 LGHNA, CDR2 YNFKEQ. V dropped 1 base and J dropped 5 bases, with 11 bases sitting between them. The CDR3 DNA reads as TGTGCCAGCAGCCAAGGGTCGGGGGGAACTGAAGCTTTCTTT. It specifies CASSQGSGGTEAFF.

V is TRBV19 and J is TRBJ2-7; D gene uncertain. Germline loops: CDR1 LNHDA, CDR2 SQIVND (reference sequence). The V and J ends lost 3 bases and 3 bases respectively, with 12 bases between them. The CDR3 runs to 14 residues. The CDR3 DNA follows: TGTGCCAGTAGTATCTTTGGCAAGTACTACGAGCAGTACTTC. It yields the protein CASSIFGKYYEQYF.

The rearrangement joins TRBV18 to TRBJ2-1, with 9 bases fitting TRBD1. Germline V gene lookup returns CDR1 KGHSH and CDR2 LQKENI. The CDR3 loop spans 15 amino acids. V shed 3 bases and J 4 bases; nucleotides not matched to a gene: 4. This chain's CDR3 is CASSPGQGLYNEQFF. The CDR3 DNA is TGTGCCAGCTCACCGGGACAGGGACTTTACAATGAGCAGTTCTTC.

Here the CDR3 DNA reads TGTGCCAGCCGCAGAAACACTGAAGCTTTCTTT. It encodes CASRRNTEAFF. The chain couples TRBV27 to TRBJ1-1; D unresolved. The CDR3 runs to 11 residues. Trimming removed 8 bases at V and 2 bases at J, with 6 bases between. Germline lookup yields CDR1 MNHEY and CDR2 SMNVEV (reference sequence).

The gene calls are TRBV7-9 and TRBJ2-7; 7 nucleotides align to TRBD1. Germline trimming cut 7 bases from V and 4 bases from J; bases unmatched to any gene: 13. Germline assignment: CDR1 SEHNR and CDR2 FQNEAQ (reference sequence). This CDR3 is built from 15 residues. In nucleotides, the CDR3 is TGTGCCAGCACCGGTGGGGACAGAGGAAAGTACGAGCAGTACTTC. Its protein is CASTGGDRGKYEQYF.

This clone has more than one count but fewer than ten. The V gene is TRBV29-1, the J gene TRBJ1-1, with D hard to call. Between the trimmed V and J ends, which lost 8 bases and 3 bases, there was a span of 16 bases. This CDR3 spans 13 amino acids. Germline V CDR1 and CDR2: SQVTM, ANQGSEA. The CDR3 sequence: CSTRRMEDTEAFF. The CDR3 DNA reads TGCAGCACGAGGAGGATGGAGGACACTGAAGCTTTCTTT. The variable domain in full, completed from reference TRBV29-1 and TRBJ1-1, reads SAVISQKPSRDICQRGTSLTIQCQVDSQVTMMFWYRQQPGQSLTLIATANQGSEATYESGFVIDKFPISRPNLTFSTLTVSNMSPEDSSIYLCSTRRMEDTEAFFGQGTRLTVV.

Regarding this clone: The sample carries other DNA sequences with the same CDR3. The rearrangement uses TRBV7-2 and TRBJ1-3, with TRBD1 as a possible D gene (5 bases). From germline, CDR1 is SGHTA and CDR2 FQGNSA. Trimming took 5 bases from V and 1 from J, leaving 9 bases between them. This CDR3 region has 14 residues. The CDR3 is CASSPGGSGNTIYF. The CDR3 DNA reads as TGTGCCAGCAGCCCCGGGGGGTCTGGAAACACCATATATTTT.